What follows are 25 T cell receptor beta chains derived from one specimen sequenced in a study of T cell repertoires in cytomegalovirus infection. No antigen has been identified for these receptors. TCRdb independently ran MiXCR on the reads; one entry per CDR3 protein. The sample includes around 540,000 distinct CDR3 sequences, 25% to 35% of them seen just once. The source material was cultured PBMCs, sampled from culture after CMV antigen stimulation. These receptors originate from a human donor in good health (CMV status not recorded). Some clones in this sample may be carry-over from other donors' samples.

This clonotype was seen many times. The J gene is TRBJ2-2, the V gene TRBV20-1, with 10 bases identical to TRBD2. Germline V gives CDR1 DFQATT, CDR2 SNEGSKA (reference sequence). The CDR3 covers 16 residues. V lost 6 bases, J lost 3 bases, and 10 bases stayed unmatched. CDR3 DNA sequence: TGCAGTGCCAAGATTTGGACTAGCGGACACACCGGGGAGCTGTTTTTT. Its protein product is CSAKIWTSGHTGELFF.

This chain links TRBV12-5 with TRBJ2-1, with 7 bases that match TRBD2. The CDR3 is made up of 14 amino acids. J gave up 6 bases and V 6 bases, and 8 bases lay outside the gene matches. Germline V lookup: CDR1 LGHNT, CDR2 FRNRAP. The CDR3 region is CASGNPGLFNEQFF. The DNA for the CDR3 is TGTGCTAGTGGCAACCCGGGACTATTCAATGAGCAGTTCTTC.

This chain joins TRBV27 and TRBJ2-7, with no clear D. This CDR3 spans 13 amino acids. V lost 1 base and J 4 bases, leaving 8 bases between the germline ends. The germline V gene encodes CDR1 MNHEY and CDR2 SMNVEV (reference sequence). The CDR3 region has the DNA TGTGCCAGCAGTTTATTGGACCGATACGAGCAGTACTTC. Protein product: CASSLLDRYEQYF.

The chain employs TRBV7-9 and TRBJ1-2; D remains ambiguous. V shed 1 base and J shed 4 bases, with 10 bases lying between them. The CDR3 consists of 14 residues. CDR1 and CDR2 (germline): SEHNR, FQNEAQ (reference sequence). The CDR3 DNA is TGTGCCAGCAGCTTAGTCGGAGACCTCTATGGCTACACCTTC. It yields the protein CASSLVGDLYGYTF.

On this clonotype itself: Germline is not matched at one junction end, which may reflect a read error. This chain joins TRBV19 and TRBJ1-1, with D perhaps TRBD1 (5 bases). Germline V gene lookup returns CDR1 LNHDA and CDR2 SQIVND (reference sequence). This CDR3 has 12 amino acids. The CDR3 here is CASSIDSTEAFF. Written as DNA, the CDR3 is TGTGCCAGTAGCATAGACAGCACTGAAGCTTTCTTT.

The chain joins TRBV29-1 to TRBJ2-7; D gene ambiguous. Germline V lookup: CDR1 SQVTM, CDR2 ANQGSEA. Trimming stripped 7 bases from V and 2 bases from J, with 9 bases between. There are 11 residues in the CDR3. The chain's CDR3 is CSGTDPYEQYF. In DNA, the CDR3 is TGCAGCGGGACGGATCCCTACGAGCAGTACTTC.

J is TRBJ2-7 and V is TRBV19; unclear D gene. The V gene lost 3 bases and the J gene lost 1 base, with 13 bases spanning the gap. CDR1 and CDR2 (germline): LNHDA, SQIVND (reference sequence). CDR3 length: 15 amino acids. The CDR3 region is CASSMVSDGSYEQYF. The CDR3 coding sequence is TGTGCCAGTAGTATGGTCTCCGACGGATCCTACGAGCAGTACTTC. Full variable domain (missing parts from reference TRBV19 and TRBJ2-7): DGGITQSPKYLFRKEGQNVTLSCEQNLNHDAMYWYRQDPGQGLRLIYYSQIVNDFQKGDIAEGYSVSREKKESFPLTVTSAQKNPTAFYLCASSMVSDGSYEQYFGPGTRLTVT.

This clonotype was detected only a few times. This chain connects TRBV7-9 to TRBJ2-1; unclear D gene. Germline assignment: CDR1 SEHNR and CDR2 FQNEAQ (reference sequence). The CDR3 contains 12 residues. The V and J ends lost 1 base and 9 bases respectively, with 7 bases between them. The CDR3 reads CASSLEWSEQFF. CDR3 DNA: TGTGCCAGCAGCTTAGAATGGTCTGAGCAGTTCTTC.

The chain's CDR3 is CAISELGLAGGSNEQFF. DNA for the CDR3: TGTGCCATCAGTGAGTTGGGACTAGCGGGAGGGAGCAATGAGCAGTTCTTC. The rearrangement joins TRBV10-3 to TRBJ2-1; 16 bases fit TRBD2. The CDR3 consists of 17 residues. Germline V gene data show CDR1 as ENHRY and CDR2 as SYGVKD. V was pared by 1 base and J by 6 bases, with 3 bases of the junction left unmatched.

The chain has TRBV19 and TRBJ1-5; D gene unclear. Germline lookup yields CDR1 LNHDA and CDR2 SQIVND (reference sequence). The CDR3 has 12 amino acids. Between the trimmed V and J ends, which lost 4 bases and 4 bases, there was a span of 5 bases. CDR3 in amino acids: CASSTKNQPQHF. The DNA for the CDR3 is TGTGCCAGTAGTACAAAGAATCAGCCCCAGCATTTT.

In this sample, this clonotype turned up a few times. The rearrangement uses TRBV7-9 and TRBJ1-3, with D possibly matching TRBD1 (5 bases). CDR1 SEHNR and CDR2 FQNEAQ come from the germline V gene (reference sequence). This CDR3 region has 16 residues. V was trimmed by 4 bases and J by 4 bases, leaving 17 bases between them. The CDR3, as DNA: TGTGCCAGCAGCTCTCGACGTAGGGACCGAGGAAACACCATATATTTT. Amino acid sequence: CASSSRRRDRGNTIYF.

V is TRBV7-2 and J is TRBJ2-3, with D perhaps matching TRBD1 or TRBD2 (5 bases each). The germline V and J ends were trimmed by 0 bases and 6 bases, with 13 bases remaining between them. Germline values: CDR1 SGHTA, CDR2 FQGNSA. This CDR3 is built from 15 residues. CDR3 DNA sequence: TGTGCCAGCAGCTTAGCGGGGGATCAGCGGGATACGCAGTATTTT. Its protein product is CASSLAGDQRDTQYF. The variable domain in full, with the rest retrieved from reference TRBV7-2 and TRBJ2-3, is GAGVSQSPSNKVTEKGKDVELRCDPISGHTALYWYRQSLGQGLEFLIYFQGNSAPDKSGLPSDRFSAERTGGSVSTLTIQRTQQEDSAVYLCASSLAGDQRDTQYFGPGTRLTVL.

The rearrangement uses TRBV10-3 and TRBJ2-1; D might be TRBD2 (5 bases). V dropped 6 bases and J dropped 6 bases, with 12 bases sitting between them. Germline lookup yields CDR1 ENHRY and CDR2 SYGVKD. This CDR3 contains 13 residues. The CDR3 nucleotides read TGTGCCATCAGGTCCGAGGGCGGCAATGAGCAGTTCTTC. Protein sequence: CAIRSEGGNEQFF.

This clonotype showed up many times. The chain couples TRBV5-1 to TRBJ2-1, with TRBD2 matching over 11 bases. Germline V CDR1 and CDR2: SGHRS, YFSETQ. V shed 4 bases, J shed 5 bases, and the junction held 8 bases outside the gene matches. The CDR3 consists of 16 residues. In nucleotides, the CDR3 is TGCGCCAGCAGCAAGGGAGGGACTAGCGGCGACAATGAGCAGTTCTTC. It codes for CASSKGGTSGDNEQFF.

This chain joins TRBV19 and TRBJ2-6, with 10 bases matching TRBD1. The CDR3 sequence is 18 residues long. With 4 bases clipped from V and 4 bases from J, the junction kept 10 bases outside the gene matches. Germline CDR1 and CDR2: LNHDA and SQIVND (reference sequence). As DNA, the CDR3 is TGTGCCAGTAGTACGACGGGACAGGGGCCGTCCGGGGCCAACGTCCTGACTTTC. It encodes CASSTTGQGPSGANVLTF.

The chain carries TRBV2 and TRBJ2-2, with a possible D match to TRBD1 (5 bases). The CDR3 is made up of 14 amino acids. V was cut by 2 bases and J by 6 bases, with 10 bases left in between. Germline assignment: CDR1 SNHLY and CDR2 FYNNEI. DNA of the CDR3: TGTGCCAGCAGTGAAATAAGGGGTCCCGGGGAGCTGTTTTTT. Protein sequence: CASSEIRGPGELFF.

The chain combines TRBV9 with TRBJ1-2, with D maybe TRBD1 (6 bases). The CDR3 runs to 15 residues. The V and J ends lost 3 bases and 4 bases respectively, with 16 bases between them. Germline loops: CDR1 SGDLS, CDR2 YYNGEE. The CDR3 coding sequence is TGTGCCAGCAGCGCAAAACAGGGCGTCTTCTATGGCTACACCTTC. Amino acids: CASSAKQGVFYGYTF. Full variable domain (rest looked up from reference TRBV9 and TRBJ1-2): DSGVTQTPKHLITATGQRVTLRCSPRSGDLSVYWYQQSLDQGLQFLIQYYNGEERAKGNILERFSAQQFPDLHSELNLSSLELGDSALYFCASSAKQGVFYGYTFGSGTRLTVV.

This clonotype was counted between two and nine times. This chain links TRBV12-5 with TRBJ2-1; 10 bases line up with TRBD2. This CDR3 spans 18 amino acids. Germline V gene data show CDR1 as LGHNT and CDR2 as FRNRAP. J lost 3 bases, V lost 2 bases, and 10 bases had no gene match. Here the CDR3 DNA reads TGTGCTAGTGGTTTGTCCCCAACTAGCGGGGCCTTCTACAATGAGCAGTTCTTC. It codes for CASGLSPTSGAFYNEQFF. The variable domain in full, completed from reference TRBV12-5 and TRBJ2-1, reads DARVTQTPRHKVTEMGQEVTMRCQPILGHNTVFWYRQTMMQGLELLAYFRNRAPLDDSGMPKDRFSAEMPDATLATLKIQPSEPRDSAVYFCASGLSPTSGAFYNEQFFGPGTRLTVL.

In its sample, this clonotype was seen a few times. The chain couples TRBV6-2 or TRBV6-3 to TRBJ2-1; TRBD2 aligns across 8 bases. The V gene's germline CDR1 is MNHEY and CDR2 SVGEGT. The ends lost 2 bases at V and 8 bases at J; junction bases unmatched: 11. This CDR3 spans 16 amino acids. Here the CDR3 reads CASSYGGIAGRYEQFF. Here the CDR3 DNA reads TGTGCCAGCAGTTACGGGGGGATAGCGGGAAGATATGAGCAGTTCTTC.

In its sample, this clonotype was seen many times. The chain joins TRBV7-2 to TRBJ1-1; 9 nucleotides match TRBD1. This CDR3 has 14 residues. The V gene's germline CDR1 is SGHTA and CDR2 FQGNSA. V was clipped by 5 bases and J by 5 bases; unmatched bases: 6. In DNA, the CDR3 is TGTGCCAGCAGCCCAGACAGGGGGAGGACTGAAGCTTTCTTT. Translated, it gives CASSPDRGRTEAFF.

The chain has TRBV29-1 and TRBJ2-7; a possible D gene is TRBD1 (5 bases). The CDR3 totals 12 residues. V was shortened by 4 bases and J by 2 bases, with 9 bases between the two germline ends. Germline lookup yields CDR1 SQVTM and CDR2 ANQGSEA. The CDR3 protein is CSVGTTAYEQYF. The CDR3 bases are TGCAGCGTTGGGACAACTGCCTACGAGCAGTACTTC.

The rearrangement joins TRBV19 to TRBJ1-1; no clear D gene. The CDR3 has 17 amino acids. Trimming removed 1 base at V and 6 bases at J, with 21 bases between. Germline lookup yields CDR1 LNHDA and CDR2 SQIVND (reference sequence). CDR3 nucleotides: TGTGCCAGTAGTATAGGGAGGTCGTCACCCGATGGCTCTGAAGCTTTCTTT. Residues: CASSIGRSSPDGSEAFF.

DNA for the CDR3: TGTGCCACCAGCAGAGCGACGGGACTAGCGGGAGGCAAAAACATTCAGTACTTC. It specifies CATSRATGLAGGKNIQYF. The V gene is TRBV15, the J gene TRBJ2-4; 15 bases agree with TRBD2. Per germline, CDR1 LNHNV and CDR2 YYDKDF (reference sequence). This CDR3 is built from 18 residues. The V segment lost 1 base and the J segment 3 bases; nucleotides outside the gene matches: 4.

There are many counts of this clonotype. The chain combines TRBV7-2 with TRBJ2-5; 11 nucleotides match TRBD2. CDR3 size: 16 residues. J was trimmed by 7 bases and V by 5 bases; bases with no gene match: 12. CDR1 and CDR2 from the germline V gene are SGHTA and FQGNSA. CDR3 in DNA: TGTGCCAGCAGCGGTTTAAGACTAGCGGGAAGTGGGACCCAGTACTTC. Its translation: CASSGLRLAGSGTQYF.

The chain recombines TRBV28 with TRBJ2-4; 7 nucleotides line up with TRBD2. This CDR3 is built from 12 residues. V lost 6 bases, J lost 7 bases, and 3 bases stayed unmatched. Looked up from germline, CDR1 is MDHEN and CDR2 is SYDVKM. DNA of the CDR3: TGTGCCAGCAGGGGAGGGATGAACATTCAGTACTTC. Its translation is CASRGGMNIQYF.